This T cell receptor (beta chain) originates from a study of Graves' ophthalmopathy and Graves' hyperthyroidism. Amplification of the TCR beta CDR3 regions used RNA transcripts (as template). HTBI primers were used in a first-round RT-PCR, which preceded a second-round multiplex PCR. TCRdb recomputed calls from the multiplex PCR reads with MiXCR, one row per CDR3 protein. This sample has hundreds of thousands of distinct CDR3 sequences, with under 25% found just once. This clonotype appeared many times. Germline V gives CDR1 SGHAT, CDR2 FQNNGV. V trimming: 7 bases; J trimming: 11 bases; junction bases outside the gene matches: 7. The CDR3 is made up of 11 amino acids.

The V gene is TRBV11-2, the J gene TRBJ1-1; TRBD1 agrees at 7 bases. Sequencing used peripheral blood. This TCR was sampled from a woman aged 18 to 35 with stable Graves' hyperthyroidism. CDR3 in amino acids: CASKSQGRAFF. The CDR3 DNA follows: TGTGCCAGCAAATCACAGGGGAGGGCTTTCTTT. Looking up the rest from reference TRBV11-2 and TRBJ1-1 gives the full variable domain: EAGVAQSPRYKIIEKRQSVAFWCNPISGHATLYWYQQILGQGPKLLIQFQNNGVVDDSQLPKDRFSAERLKGVDSTLKIQPAKLEDSAVYLCASKSQGRAFFGQGTRLTVV.